The present entry profiles one T cell receptor beta chain with its context. Its antigen is not known. This sample is drawn from a study of human T cells and chemical hapten exposure. Study in general: All patients underwent weekly scalp dosing with diphenylcyclopropenone for the full approximately 23-week study. Study conclusions and caveats: Expanded TCRs formed significantly more large CDR3 similarity clusters than controls.

TCRdb re-called the RACE reads with MiXCR, one entry per CDR3 protein. There are 200,000 to 300,000 distinct CDR3 sequences in the sample; more than 6.5% occur only once, and less than 3% lies in the top ten. The CDR3 consists of 14 residues. Per the germline V gene, CDR1 is SEHNR and CDR2 is FQNEAQ (reference sequence). Deletions cut 8 bases from V and 0 bases from J, with 13 bases between. As to time point: pre-sensitization, week 0. Treatment meaning: therapeutic diphenylcyclopropenone sensitization with weekly scalp DPC. This TCR was sampled from a woman in her forties with alopecia areata. Some clones in this sample may be carry-over from other donors' samples. The chain recombines TRBV7-9 with TRBJ2-5; a weak D match, TRBD2 (6 bases). Sample: whole blood, taken in connection with sensitization to the hapten diphenylcyclopropenone (DPC). In DNA form, the CDR3 reads TGTGCCAGCCTGCGGGAAACGGACCAAGAGACCCAGTACTTC. Protein sequence: CASLRETDQETQYF.